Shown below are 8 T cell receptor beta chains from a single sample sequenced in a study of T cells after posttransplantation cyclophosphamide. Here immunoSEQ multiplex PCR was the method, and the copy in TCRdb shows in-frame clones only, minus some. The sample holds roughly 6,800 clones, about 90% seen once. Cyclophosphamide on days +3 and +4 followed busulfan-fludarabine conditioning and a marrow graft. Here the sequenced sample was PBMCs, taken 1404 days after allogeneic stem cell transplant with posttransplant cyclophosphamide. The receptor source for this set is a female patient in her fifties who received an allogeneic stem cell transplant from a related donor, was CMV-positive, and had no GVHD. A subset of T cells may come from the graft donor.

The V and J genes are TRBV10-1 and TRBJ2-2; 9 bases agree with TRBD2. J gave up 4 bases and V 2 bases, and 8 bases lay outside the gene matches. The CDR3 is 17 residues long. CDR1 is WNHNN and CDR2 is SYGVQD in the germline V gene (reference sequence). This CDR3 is CASSEVASGIRTGELFF. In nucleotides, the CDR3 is TGCGCCAGCAGTGAGGTGGCTAGCGGGATCCGCACCGGGGAGCTGTTTTTT.

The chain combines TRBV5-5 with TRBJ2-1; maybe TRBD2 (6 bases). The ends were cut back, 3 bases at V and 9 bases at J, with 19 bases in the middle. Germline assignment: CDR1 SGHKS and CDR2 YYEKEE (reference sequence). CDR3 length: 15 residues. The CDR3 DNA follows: TGTGCCAGCAGCTATGCGGCGGGGACGTCAGGTGAGCAGTTCTTC. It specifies CASSYAAGTSGEQFF.

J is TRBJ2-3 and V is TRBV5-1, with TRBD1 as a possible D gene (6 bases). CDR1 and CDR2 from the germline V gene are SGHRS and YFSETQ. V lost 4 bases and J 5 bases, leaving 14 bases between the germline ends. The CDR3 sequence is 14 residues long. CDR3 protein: CASSLGQWGDTQYF. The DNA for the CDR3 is TGCGCCAGCAGCCTCGGACAGTGGGGAGATACGCAGTATTTT.

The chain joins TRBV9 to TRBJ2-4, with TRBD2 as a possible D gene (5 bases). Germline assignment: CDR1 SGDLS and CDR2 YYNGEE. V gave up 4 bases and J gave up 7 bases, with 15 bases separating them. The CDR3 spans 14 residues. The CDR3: CASSMGELNNIQYF. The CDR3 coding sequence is TGTGCCAGCAGCATGGGAGAGTTGAATAACATTCAGTACTTC.

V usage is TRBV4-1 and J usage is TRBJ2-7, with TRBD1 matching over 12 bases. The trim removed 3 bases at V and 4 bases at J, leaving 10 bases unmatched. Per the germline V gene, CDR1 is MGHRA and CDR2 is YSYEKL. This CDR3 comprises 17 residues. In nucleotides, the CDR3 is TGCGCCAGCAGCCACCGGACGGGACAGGGGGCTAAGTACGAGCAGTACTTC. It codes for CASSHRTGQGAKYEQYF.

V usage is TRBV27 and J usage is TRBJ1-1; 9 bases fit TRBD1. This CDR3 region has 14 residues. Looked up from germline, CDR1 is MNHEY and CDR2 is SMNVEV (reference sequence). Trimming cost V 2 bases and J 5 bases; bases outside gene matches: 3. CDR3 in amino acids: CASSLTGGFTEAFF. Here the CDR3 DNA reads TGTGCCAGCAGTTTAACAGGGGGCTTTACTGAAGCTTTCTTT.

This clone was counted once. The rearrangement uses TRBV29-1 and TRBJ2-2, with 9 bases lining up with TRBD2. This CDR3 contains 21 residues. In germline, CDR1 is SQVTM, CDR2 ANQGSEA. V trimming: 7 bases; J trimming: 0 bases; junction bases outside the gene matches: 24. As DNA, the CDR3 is TGCAGCGGAGGGGGACTAGCCACTACACCACCAGCGGCGGCGAACACCGGGGAGCTGTTTTTT. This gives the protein CSGGGLATTPPAAANTGELFF.

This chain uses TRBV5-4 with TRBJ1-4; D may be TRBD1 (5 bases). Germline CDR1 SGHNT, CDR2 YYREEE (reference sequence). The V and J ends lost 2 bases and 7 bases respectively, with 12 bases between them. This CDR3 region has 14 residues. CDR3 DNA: TGTGCCAGCAGCTTAAGGCAGGGTGGTGAAAAACTGTTTTTT. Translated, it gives CASSLRQGGEKLFF. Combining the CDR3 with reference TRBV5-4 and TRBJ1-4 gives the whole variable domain ETGVTQSPTHLIKTRGQQVTLRCSSQSGHNTVSWYQQALGQGPQFIFQYYREEENGRGNFPPRFSGLQFPNYSSELNVNALELDDSALYLCASSLRQGGEKLFFGSGTQLSVL.